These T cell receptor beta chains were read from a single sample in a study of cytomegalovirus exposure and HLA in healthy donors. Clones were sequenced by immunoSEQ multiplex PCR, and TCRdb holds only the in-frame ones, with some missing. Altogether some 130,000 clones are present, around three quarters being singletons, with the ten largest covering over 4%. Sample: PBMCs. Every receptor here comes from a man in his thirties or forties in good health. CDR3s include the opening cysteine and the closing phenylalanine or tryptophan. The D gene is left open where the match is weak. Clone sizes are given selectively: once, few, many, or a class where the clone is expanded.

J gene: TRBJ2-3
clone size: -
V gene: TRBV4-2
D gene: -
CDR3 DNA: TGTGCCAGCAGCCAAGATGGGGGTTTTAGCGGCGCAGATACGCAGTATTTT
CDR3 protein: CASSQDGGFSGADTQYF

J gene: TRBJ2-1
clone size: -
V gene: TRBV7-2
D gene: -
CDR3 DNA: TGTGCCAGCAGCACCACTAGCTCCTACAATGAGCAGTTCTTC
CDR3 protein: CASSTTSSYNEQFF

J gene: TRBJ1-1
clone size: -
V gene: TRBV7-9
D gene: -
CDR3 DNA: TGTTCCAGCAGCTTAACACAGGACAGTGAAGCTTTCTTT
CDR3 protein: CSSSLTQDSEAFF

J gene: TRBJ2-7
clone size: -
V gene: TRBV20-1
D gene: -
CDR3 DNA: TGCAGTGCTAGAGACCTATACGAGCAGTACTTC
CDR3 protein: CSARDLYEQYF

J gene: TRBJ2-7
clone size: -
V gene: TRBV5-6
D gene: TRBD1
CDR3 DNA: TGTGCCAGCAGCTTGGGAAGGGGGCGTTTCGAGCAGTACTTC
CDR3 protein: CASSLGRGRFEQYF

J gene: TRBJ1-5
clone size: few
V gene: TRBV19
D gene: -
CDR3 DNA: TGTGCCAGTAGACCCAACAGTCAGCCCCAGCATTTT
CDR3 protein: CASRPNSQPQHF

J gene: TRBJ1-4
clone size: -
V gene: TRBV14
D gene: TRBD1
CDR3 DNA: TGTGCCAGCAGCCTGGGACAGGGAGACGAAAAACTGTTTTTT
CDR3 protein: CASSLGQGDEKLFF

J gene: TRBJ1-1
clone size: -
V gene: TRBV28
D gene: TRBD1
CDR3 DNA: TGTGCCACCTTTGTAGCAGGGGGTCTATTGCACACTGAAGCTTTCTTT
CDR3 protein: CATFVAGGLLHTEAFF

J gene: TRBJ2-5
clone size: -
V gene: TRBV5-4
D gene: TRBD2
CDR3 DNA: TGTGCCAGCAGCTTGGGCTGGACTAGCGGAGGGGGCGAGACCCAGTACTTC
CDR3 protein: CASSLGWTSGGGETQYF

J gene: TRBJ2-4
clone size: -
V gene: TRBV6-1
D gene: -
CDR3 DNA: TGTGCCAGCAGTGAAGCGCCGGGGGAATTCAACATTCAGTACTTC
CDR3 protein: CASSEAPGEFNIQYF

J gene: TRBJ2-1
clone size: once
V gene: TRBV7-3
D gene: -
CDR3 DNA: TGTGCCAGCAGCTTATGGACTAACAATGAGCAGTTCTTC
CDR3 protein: CASSLWTNNEQFF

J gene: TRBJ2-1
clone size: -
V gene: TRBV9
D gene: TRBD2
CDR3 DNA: TGTGCCAGCGAGAGCGGGAGGACGGGCAATGAGCAGTTCTTC
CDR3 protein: CASESGRTGNEQFF

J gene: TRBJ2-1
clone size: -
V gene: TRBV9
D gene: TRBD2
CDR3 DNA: TGTGCCAGCAGCGTAGAGGTAGCGGGGCACAAGTACAATGAGCAGTTCTTC
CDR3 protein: CASSVEVAGHKYNEQFF

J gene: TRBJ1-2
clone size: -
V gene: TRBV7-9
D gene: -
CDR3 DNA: TGTGCCAGCAGCTTAGCGTCGGGCTACACCTTC
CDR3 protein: CASSLASGYTF

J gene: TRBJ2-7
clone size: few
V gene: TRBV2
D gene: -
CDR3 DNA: TGTGCCAGCAGTGAAGCGTTGCGGCAGTACTTC
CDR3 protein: CASSEALRQYF

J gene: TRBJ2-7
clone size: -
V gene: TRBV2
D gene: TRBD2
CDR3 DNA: TGTGCCAGCAGTGACCGGGGACTAGCGGGAGACTACGAGCAGTACTTC
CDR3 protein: CASSDRGLAGDYEQYF

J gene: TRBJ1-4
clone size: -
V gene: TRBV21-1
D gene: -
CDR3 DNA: TGTGCCAGCTCAAAGGACCCCCTCAGGGTCCCCACAACTAATGAAAAACTGTTTTTT
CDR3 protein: CASSKDPLRVPTTNEKLFF

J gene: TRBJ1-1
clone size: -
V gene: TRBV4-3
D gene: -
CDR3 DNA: TGCGCCAGCAGCCAAGATGGAGGGGAGGGCACTGAAGCTTTCTTT
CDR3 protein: CASSQDGGEGTEAFF

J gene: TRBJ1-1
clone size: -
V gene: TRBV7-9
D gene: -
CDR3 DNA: TGTGCCAGCAGCTGGGATGGGGGCTTGAGCACTGAAGCTTTCTTT
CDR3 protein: CASSWDGGLSTEAFF

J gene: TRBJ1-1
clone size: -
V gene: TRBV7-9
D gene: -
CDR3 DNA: TGTGCCAGCAGCCATACCCGACACCCGTGGGCTGAAGCTTTCTTT
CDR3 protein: CASSHTRHPWAEAFF

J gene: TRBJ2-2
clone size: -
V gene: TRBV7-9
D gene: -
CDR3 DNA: TGTGCCAGCAGCCCACTTGGGACAACCGGGGAGCTGTTTTTT
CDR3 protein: CASSPLGTTGELFF

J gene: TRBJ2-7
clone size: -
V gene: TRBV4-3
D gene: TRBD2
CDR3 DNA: TGCGCCAGCAGCCAGGGCGCTAGCGGGAGCTCCTCCTACGAGCAGTACTTC
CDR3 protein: CASSQGASGSSSYEQYF

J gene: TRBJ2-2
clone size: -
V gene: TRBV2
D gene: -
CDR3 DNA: TGTGCCAGCAGCGAAACTTCCGGGAACACCGGGGAGCTGTTTTTT
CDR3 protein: CASSETSGNTGELFF

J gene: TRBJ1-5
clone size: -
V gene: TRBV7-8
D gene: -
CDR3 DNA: TGTGCCAGCAGCTTAGAGGCGCTTGGCGGGCAGCCCCAGCATTTT
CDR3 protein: CASSLEALGGQPQHF

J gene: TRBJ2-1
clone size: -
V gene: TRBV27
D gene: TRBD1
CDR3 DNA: TGTGCCAGCAGTCTCAGCCGACAGGGTCGGACTTTTGGTAATGAGCAGTTCTTC
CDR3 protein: CASSLSRQGRTFGNEQFF

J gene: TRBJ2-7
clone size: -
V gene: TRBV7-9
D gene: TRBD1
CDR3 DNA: TGTGCCAGCAGCAACACCGAAACAGGGGCGATTTCCTACGAGCAGTACTTC
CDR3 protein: CASSNTETGAISYEQYF

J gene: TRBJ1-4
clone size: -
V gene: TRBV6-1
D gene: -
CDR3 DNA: TGTGCCAGCAGTGAATCCAGATGGCCCATTAATGAAAAACTGTTTTTT
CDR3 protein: CASSESRWPINEKLFF

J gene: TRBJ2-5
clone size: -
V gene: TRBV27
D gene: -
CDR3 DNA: TGTGCCAGCAGTTTTGCTGGACAAGTAGAGACCCAGTACTTC
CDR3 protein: CASSFAGQVETQYF

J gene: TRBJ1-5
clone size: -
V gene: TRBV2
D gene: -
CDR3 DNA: TGTGCCAGCAGAAATCGGGGGACCAGCAATCAGCCCCAGCATTTT
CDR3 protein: CASRNRGTSNQPQHF

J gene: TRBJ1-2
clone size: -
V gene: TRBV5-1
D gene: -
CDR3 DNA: TGCGCCAGCAGACAGGCGGCAGCTAACTATGGCTACACCTTC
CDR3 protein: CASRQAAANYGYTF

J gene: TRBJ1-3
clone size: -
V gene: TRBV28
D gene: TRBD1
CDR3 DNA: TGTGCCAGCAGCGCCGGGACAGCCGTAGGAAGCACCATATATTTT
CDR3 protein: CASSAGTAVGSTIYF

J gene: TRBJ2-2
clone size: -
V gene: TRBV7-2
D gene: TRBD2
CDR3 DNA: TGTGCCAGCAAAAGAGCGGGAGGTATCGGGGAGCTGTTTTTT
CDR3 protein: CASKRAGGIGELFF

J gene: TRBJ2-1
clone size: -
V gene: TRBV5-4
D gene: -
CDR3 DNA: TGTGCCAGCAGCTTAAGGGAGAGCTCCTACAATGAGCAGTTCTTC
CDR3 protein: CASSLRESSYNEQFF

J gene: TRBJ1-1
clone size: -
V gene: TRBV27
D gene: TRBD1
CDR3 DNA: TGTGCCAGCAGTATCGGACAGGGTGAAGCTTTCTTT
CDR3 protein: CASSIGQGEAFF

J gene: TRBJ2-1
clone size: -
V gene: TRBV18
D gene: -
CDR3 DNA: TGTGCCAGCTCACGACAGGAAGGGGCATCCAATGGTGAGCAGTTCTTC
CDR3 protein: CASSRQEGASNGEQFF